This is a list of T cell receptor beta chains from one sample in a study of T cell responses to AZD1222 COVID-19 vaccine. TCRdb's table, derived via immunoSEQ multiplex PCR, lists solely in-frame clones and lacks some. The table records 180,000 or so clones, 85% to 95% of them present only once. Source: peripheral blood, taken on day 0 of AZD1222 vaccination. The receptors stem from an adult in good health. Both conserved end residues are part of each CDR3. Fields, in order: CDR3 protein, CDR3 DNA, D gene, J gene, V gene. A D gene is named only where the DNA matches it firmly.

CDR3aa: CASSSRVRLYGYTF
CDR3nt: TGTGCCAGCAGCTCCAGGGTTCGGCTATATGGCTACACCTTC
d_gene: .
j_gene: TRBJ1-2
v_gene: TRBV11-2

CDR3aa: CASSPGTSGIYEQYF
CDR3nt: TGTGCCAGCAGCCCCGGGACTAGCGGAATCTACGAGCAGTACTTC
d_gene: TRBD2
j_gene: TRBJ2-7
v_gene: TRBV3-1/TRBV3-2

CDR3aa: CASSQGGVEGYTF
CDR3nt: TGTGCCAGCAGCCAAGGAGGGGTTGAGGGCTACACCTTC
d_gene: .
j_gene: TRBJ1-2
v_gene: TRBV3-1/TRBV3-2

CDR3aa: CASSTKGETQYF
CDR3nt: TGCGCCAGCAGTACTAAGGGGGAGACCCAGTACTTC
d_gene: .
j_gene: TRBJ2-5
v_gene: TRBV10-1

CDR3aa: CASSLAAGEGYEQYF
CDR3nt: TGCGCCAGCAGCTTGGCGGCGGGAGAAGGGTACGAGCAGTACTTC
d_gene: TRBD2
j_gene: TRBJ2-7
v_gene: TRBV5-1

CDR3aa: CASSPRVPAHEQYF
CDR3nt: TGTGCCAGCAGCCCCCGGGTCCCGGCTCACGAGCAGTACTTC
d_gene: .
j_gene: TRBJ2-7
v_gene: TRBV7-9

CDR3aa: CASSSFGQGAVNEQFF
CDR3nt: TGTGCCAGTAGTTCCTTCGGACAGGGGGCCGTCAATGAGCAGTTCTTC
d_gene: TRBD1
j_gene: TRBJ2-1
v_gene: TRBV19

CDR3aa: CASTKTQQGQPQHF
CDR3nt: TGTGCCAGCACTAAAACCCAACAGGGACAGCCCCAGCATTTT
d_gene: .
j_gene: TRBJ1-5
v_gene: TRBV2

CDR3aa: CASSLEGTGSYEQYF
CDR3nt: TGTGCCAGCAGCTTAGAAGGGACAGGCTCCTACGAGCAGTACTTC
d_gene: TRBD1
j_gene: TRBJ2-7
v_gene: TRBV7-2

CDR3aa: CASSDWAGGPRETQYF
CDR3nt: TGTGCCAGCAGTGATTGGGCGGGAGGGCCTCGAGAGACCCAGTACTTC
d_gene: TRBD2
j_gene: TRBJ2-5
v_gene: TRBV2

CDR3aa: CASSPIRRVGAYEQYF
CDR3nt: TGTGCCAGCAGCCCCATTCGACGAGTAGGGGCATACGAGCAGTACTTC
d_gene: .
j_gene: TRBJ2-7
v_gene: TRBV11-2

CDR3aa: CASSDTSGSRVDEQFF
CDR3nt: TGCGCCAGCAGTGATACTAGCGGGAGCCGTGTCGATGAGCAGTTCTTC
d_gene: TRBD2
j_gene: TRBJ2-1
v_gene: TRBV10-1

CDR3aa: CASSPGQGTSAFF
CDR3nt: TGTGCCAGCAGCCCGGGACAGGGAACGTCAGCTTTCTTT
d_gene: TRBD1
j_gene: TRBJ1-1
v_gene: TRBV11-2

CDR3aa: CASSVGSYGYTF
CDR3nt: TGTGCCAGCAGCGTAGGCAGCTATGGCTACACCTTC
d_gene: .
j_gene: TRBJ1-2
v_gene: TRBV9

CDR3aa: CASSFGPSGYRYEQYF
CDR3nt: TGTGCCAGCAGTTTTGGGCCTAGCGGGTATAGGTACGAGCAGTACTTC
d_gene: TRBD2
j_gene: TRBJ2-7
v_gene: TRBV27

CDR3aa: CASSHPQESGYTF
CDR3nt: TGCGCCAGCAGCCACCCCCAAGAGAGTGGCTACACCTTC
d_gene: .
j_gene: TRBJ1-2
v_gene: TRBV4-1

CDR3aa: CASSLRGTGAPNTEAFF
CDR3nt: TGTGCCAGCAGCCTTAGAGGGACAGGGGCCCCGAACACTGAAGCTTTCTTT
d_gene: TRBD1
j_gene: TRBJ1-1
v_gene: TRBV27

CDR3aa: CSIRTGDYEQYF
CDR3nt: TGCAGCATAAGGACAGGCGACTACGAGCAGTACTTC
d_gene: TRBD1
j_gene: TRBJ2-7
v_gene: TRBV29-1

CDR3aa: CASSPSRGTQYF
CDR3nt: TGTGCCAGCAGTCCCTCACGAGGGACCCAGTACTTC
d_gene: .
j_gene: TRBJ2-5
v_gene: TRBV27

CDR3aa: CASSHAPRGWLASGNTIYF
CDR3nt: TGTGCCAGCAGCCATGCCCCACGGGGGTGGTTAGCCTCTGGAAACACCATATATTTT
d_gene: .
j_gene: TRBJ1-3
v_gene: TRBV14

CDR3aa: CAISGQENSPLHF
CDR3nt: TGTGCCATCAGTGGGCAGGAGAATTCACCCCTCCACTTT
d_gene: .
j_gene: TRBJ1-6
v_gene: TRBV10-3

CDR3aa: CASSWLADQETQYF
CDR3nt: TGTGCCAGCAGTTGGCTAGCGGACCAAGAGACCCAGTACTTC
d_gene: TRBD2
j_gene: TRBJ2-5
v_gene: TRBV27

CDR3aa: CASSVGLRGHRISGNTIYF
CDR3nt: TGTGCCAGCAGCGTCGGATTAAGAGGACACCGGATCTCTGGAAACACCATATATTTT
d_gene: .
j_gene: TRBJ1-3
v_gene: TRBV9

CDR3aa: CASSLLNTEAFF
CDR3nt: TGTGCCAGCAGTTTACTGAACACTGAAGCTTTCTTT
d_gene: .
j_gene: TRBJ1-1
v_gene: TRBV12-3/TRBV12-4

CDR3aa: CASIPGVDTEAFF
CDR3nt: TGTGCCAGCATCCCAGGGGTAGACACTGAAGCTTTCTTT
d_gene: .
j_gene: TRBJ1-1
v_gene: TRBV2

CDR3aa: CASSFGGKETQYF
CDR3nt: TGTGCCAGCAGTTTTGGCGGGAAAGAGACCCAGTACTTC
d_gene: .
j_gene: TRBJ2-5
v_gene: TRBV12-3/TRBV12-4

CDR3aa: CASRPTGVSHQPQHF
CDR3nt: TGTGCCAGCAGACCCACGGGGGTGAGTCATCAGCCCCAGCATTTT
d_gene: .
j_gene: TRBJ1-5
v_gene: TRBV7-2